The 14 T cell receptor beta chains presented below share a single source sample, sequenced in a study of T cells in Graves' hyperthyroidism and ophthalmopathy. Amplification of TCR beta CDR3 regions was performed using RNA transcripts as template. The study used the HTBI primer set for a first-round RT-PCR of the TCR CDR3. One entry per CDR3 protein results from TCRdb running MiXCR on the multiplex PCR reads. Seen here are around 700,000 distinct CDR3 sequences, approximately 40% observed once, and the top ten hold around 30%. Sequenced: blood. All receptors come from a woman in her thirties or forties with Graves' hyperthyroidism.

This clonotype was detected ten times or more. This chain uses TRBV7-8 with TRBJ2-7; weak D call: TRBD2 (6 bases). This CDR3 is built from 14 residues. CDR1 and CDR2 from the germline V gene are SGHVS and FQNEAQ. V was pared by 2 bases and J by 2 bases, with 10 bases between. The CDR3 protein is CASSLIWGAYEQYF. CDR3 sequence (DNA): TGTGCCAGCAGCTTAATTTGGGGGGCCTACGAGCAGTACTTC.

This clonotype appeared many times. The chain carries TRBV14 and TRBJ1-1; a weak D match, TRBD1 (5 bases). This CDR3 has 13 residues. Trimming removed 3 bases from V and 4 bases from J, with 9 bases in between. The germline CDR1 and CDR2 sequences are SGHDN and FVKESK. CDR3 region: CASSQGPFTEAFF. In DNA form, the CDR3 reads TGTGCCAGCAGCCAGGGACCCTTCACTGAAGCTTTCTTT.

The table lists this clonotype with a count of one. This chain uses TRBV11-2 with TRBJ1-2; TRBD1 aligns across 8 bases. The CDR3 totals 15 residues. V lost 1 base to trimming and J lost 4 bases; unmatched junction nucleotides: 5. CDR1 and CDR2 from the germline V gene are SGHAT and FQNNGV. This CDR3 reads CASSLGTGRFYGYTF. The CDR3 region has the DNA TGTGCCAGCAGCTTAGGGACAGGGCGGTTCTATGGCTACACCTTC. Full variable domain (outside the CDR3, taken from reference TRBV11-2 and TRBJ1-2): EAGVAQSPRYKIIEKRQSVAFWCNPISGHATLYWYQQILGQGPKLLIQFQNNGVVDDSQLPKDRFSAERLKGVDSTLKIQPAKLEDSAVYLCASSLGTGRFYGYTFGSGTRLTVV.

Comment on this clonotype: A much larger clone lies a single base off, so this may be a read error. The chain employs TRBV12-3 or TRBV12-4 and TRBJ1-1, with D unresolved. CDR3 size: 13 residues. V lost 2 bases and J lost 10, with 14 bases in between. The CDR3 spells CASSLLGGLGAFF. The DNA of the CDR3 is TGTGCCAGCAGTTTATTGGGCGGACTTGGAGCTTTCTTT.

This clonotype was counted at least ten times. V and J are TRBV6-1 and TRBJ1-2, with TRBD1 matching 9 bases. Trimming removed 3 bases from V and 2 bases from J; junction bases left unmatched: 1. The CDR3 consists of 14 residues. CDR1 is MNHNS, CDR2 SASEGT, per germline. The CDR3 nucleotides are TGTGCCAGCAGTGAGACAGGGGGGAACTATGGCTACACCTTC. It encodes CASSETGGNYGYTF.

The chain employs TRBV5-6 and TRBJ2-5; weak D call: TRBD2 (5 bases). The CDR3 runs to 15 residues. Between the trimmed V and J ends, which lost 0 bases and 3 bases, there was a span of 12 bases. The germline V gene encodes CDR1 SGHDT and CDR2 YYEEEE. The CDR3 DNA is TGTGCCAGCAGCTTGGCTAGCTACGGAAAAGAGACCCAGTACTTC. This encodes CASSLASYGKETQYF.

This clonotype has only a few counts. J is TRBJ1-4 and V is TRBV5-6; TRBD1 matches 7 bases. V trimming: 3 bases; J trimming: 4 bases; junction bases outside the gene matches: 3. CDR3 length: 14 residues. The V gene's germline CDR1 is SGHDT and CDR2 YYEEEE. This CDR3 reads CASSSGTDNEKLFF. The CDR3 region has the DNA TGTGCCAGCAGCTCGGGGACAGATAATGAAAAACTGTTTTTT.

This chain joins TRBV6-6 and TRBJ2-5, with a possible D match to TRBD1 (5 bases). Germline loops: CDR1 MNHNY, CDR2 SVGAGI (reference sequence). V lost 2 bases, J lost 3 bases, and 10 bases lay in between. The CDR3 covers 14 residues. The chain's CDR3 is CASSYIDSEETQYF. The CDR3 DNA is TGTGCCAGCAGTTACATAGACAGTGAAGAGACCCAGTACTTC.

This chain links TRBV9 with TRBJ1-2; D is perhaps TRBD1 (5 bases). With 4 bases removed from V and 14 bases from J, the gap between germline ends came to 24 bases. Germline V lookup: CDR1 SGDLS, CDR2 YYNGEE. The CDR3 totals 14 residues. The DNA for the CDR3 is TGTGCCAGCAGCAAAGGAGGTGGGACCCACGGAAGGACCTTC. Encoded protein: CASSKGGGTHGRTF.

This clonotype was seen just once. This sequence joins TRBV20-1 and TRBJ2-3; TRBD2 aligns across 11 bases. The CDR3 consists of 15 residues. The V gene end was trimmed by 5 bases and the J gene end by 1 base; junction bases not matched to a gene: 5. Germline values: CDR1 DFQATT, CDR2 SNEGSKA (reference sequence). The CDR3 nucleotides read TGCAGTGCTTCCAAGACTAGCGGGGGCACAGATACGCAGTATTTT. Its protein product is CSASKTSGGTDTQYF.

The chain joins TRBV28 to TRBJ1-1; D gene ambiguous. This CDR3 spans 11 amino acids. CDR1 and CDR2 (germline): MDHEN, SYDVKM. The V gene lost 7 bases and the J gene lost 7 bases, with 10 bases spanning the gap. CDR3 sequence (DNA): TGTGCCAGCATCGTCAACTATGAAGCTTTCTTT. It yields the protein CASIVNYEAFF.

J is TRBJ2-7 and V is TRBV25-1, with TRBD2 identical over 8 bases. J lost 3 bases, V lost 7 bases, and 11 bases had no gene match. CDR1 and CDR2 from the germline V gene are MGHDK and SYGVNS. The CDR3 is made up of 15 amino acids. The CDR3 nucleotides read TGTGCCAGCACCTTAGACACCGGGGGGGGCTACGAGCAGTACTTC. It translates to CASTLDTGGGYEQYF.

This clonotype was recorded a few times. J is TRBJ1-2 and V is TRBV4-1; D is unclear. Trimming shortened V by 0 bases and J by 9 bases, and 17 bases separated the two germline ends. In germline, CDR1 is MGHRA, CDR2 YSYEKL. The CDR3 length is 15 residues. This CDR3 reads CASSQDPGSPGRYTF. CDR3 bases: TGCGCCAGCAGCCAAGACCCCGGGAGCCCAGGCCGCTACACCTTC.

The genes are TRBV19 and TRBJ2-3; TRBD2 might be the D (5 bases). Germline CDR1 reads LNHDA; CDR2 reads SQIVND (reference sequence). The germline V and J ends were trimmed by 5 bases and 1 base, with 13 bases remaining between them. The CDR3 totals 15 residues. CDR3 residues: CASSGSGTRTDTQYF. The DNA of the CDR3 is TGTGCCAGTAGTGGGAGCGGAACGCGCACAGATACGCAGTATTTT.